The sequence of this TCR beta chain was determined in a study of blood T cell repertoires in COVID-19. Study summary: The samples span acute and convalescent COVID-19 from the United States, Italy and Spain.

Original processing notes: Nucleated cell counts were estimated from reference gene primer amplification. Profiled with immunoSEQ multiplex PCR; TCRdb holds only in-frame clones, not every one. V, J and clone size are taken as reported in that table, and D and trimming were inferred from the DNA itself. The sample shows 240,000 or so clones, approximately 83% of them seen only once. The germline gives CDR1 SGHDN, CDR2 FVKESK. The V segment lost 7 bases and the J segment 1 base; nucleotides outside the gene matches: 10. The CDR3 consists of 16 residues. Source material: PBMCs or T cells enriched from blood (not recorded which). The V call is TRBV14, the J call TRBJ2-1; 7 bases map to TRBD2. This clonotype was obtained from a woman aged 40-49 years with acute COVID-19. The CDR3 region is CASTGSGELSYNEQFF. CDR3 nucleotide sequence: TGTGCCAGCACAGGGAGCGGGGAGTTATCCTACAATGAGCAGTTCTTC.